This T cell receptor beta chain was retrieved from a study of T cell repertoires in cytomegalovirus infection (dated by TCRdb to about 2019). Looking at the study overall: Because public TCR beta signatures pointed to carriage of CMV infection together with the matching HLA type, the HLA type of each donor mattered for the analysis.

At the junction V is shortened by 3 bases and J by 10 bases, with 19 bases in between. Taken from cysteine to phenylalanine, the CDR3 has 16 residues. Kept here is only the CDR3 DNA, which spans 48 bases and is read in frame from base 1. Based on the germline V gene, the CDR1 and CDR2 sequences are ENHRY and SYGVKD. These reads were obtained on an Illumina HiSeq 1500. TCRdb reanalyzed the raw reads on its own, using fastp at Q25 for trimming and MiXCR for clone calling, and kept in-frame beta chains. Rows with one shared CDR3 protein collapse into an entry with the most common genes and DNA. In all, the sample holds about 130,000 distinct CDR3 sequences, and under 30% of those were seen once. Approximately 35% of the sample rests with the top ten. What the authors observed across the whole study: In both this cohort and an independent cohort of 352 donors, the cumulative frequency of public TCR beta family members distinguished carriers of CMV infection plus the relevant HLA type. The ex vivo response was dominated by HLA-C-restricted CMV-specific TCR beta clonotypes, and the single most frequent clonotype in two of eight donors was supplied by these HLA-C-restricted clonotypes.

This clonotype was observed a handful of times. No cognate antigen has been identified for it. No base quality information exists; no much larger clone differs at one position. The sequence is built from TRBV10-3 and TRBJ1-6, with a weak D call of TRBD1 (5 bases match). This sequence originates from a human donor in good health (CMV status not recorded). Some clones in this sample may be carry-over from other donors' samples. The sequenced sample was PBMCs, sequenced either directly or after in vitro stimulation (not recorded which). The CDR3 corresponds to CAISDSLRQGTSPLHF. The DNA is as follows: TGTGCCATCAGTGACTCCCTAAGGCAGGGCACGTCACCCCTCCACTTT.